This T cell receptor beta chain was sequenced in a study of cytomegalovirus exposure and HLA in healthy donors. Concerning this clone: Antigen: not known.

Primers: 60 Vbeta forward and 13 Jbeta reverse. Profiled with immunoSEQ multiplex PCR; TCRdb holds only in-frame clones, not every one. The sample lists fewer than 250,000 clones; 70% to 90% were seen once. Study findings and constraints: Later on, analysis showed that most CMV-associated TCR beta chains appeared to be HLA-restricted. Testing in vitro showed a few CMV-associated chains specific for CMV antigens. TCR beta V- and J-gene trimming, according to a later analysis, was linked to a missense DCLRE1C variant. Investigators reported under 200 TCR beta chains as tied to cytomegalovirus.

The germline V gene encodes CDR1 SGHAT and CDR2 FQNNGV. This CDR3 is built from 15 residues. V shed 5 bases and J shed 0 bases, with 12 bases lying between them. The rearrangement uses TRBV11-2 and TRBJ2-3; maybe TRBD2 (5 bases). Sequenced: PBMCs. This clonotype was obtained from a man aged 25 to 40 in good health and CMV-seronegative. In nucleotides, the CDR3 is TGTGCCAGCAGCCGAATCGGGGAAAGCACAGATACGCAGTATTTT. Protein sequence: CASSRIGESTDTQYF.